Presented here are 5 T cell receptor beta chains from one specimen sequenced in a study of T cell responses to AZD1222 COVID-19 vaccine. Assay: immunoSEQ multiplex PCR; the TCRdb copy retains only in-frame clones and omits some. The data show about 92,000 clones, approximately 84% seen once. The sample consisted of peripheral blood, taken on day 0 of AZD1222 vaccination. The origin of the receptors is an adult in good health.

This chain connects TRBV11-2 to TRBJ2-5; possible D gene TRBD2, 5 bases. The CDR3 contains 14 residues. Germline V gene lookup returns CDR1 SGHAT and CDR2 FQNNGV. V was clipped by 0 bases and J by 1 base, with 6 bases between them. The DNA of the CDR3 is TGTGCCAGCAGCTTAGACCGGGGCCAAGAGACCCAGTACTTC. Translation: CASSLDRGQETQYF.

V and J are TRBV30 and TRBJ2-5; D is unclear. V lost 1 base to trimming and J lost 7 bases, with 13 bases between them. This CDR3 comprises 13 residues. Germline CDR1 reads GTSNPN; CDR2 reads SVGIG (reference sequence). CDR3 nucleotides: TGTGCCTGGAGTGCCTTGGTTATTGCGACCCAGTACTTC. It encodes CAWSALVIATQYF.

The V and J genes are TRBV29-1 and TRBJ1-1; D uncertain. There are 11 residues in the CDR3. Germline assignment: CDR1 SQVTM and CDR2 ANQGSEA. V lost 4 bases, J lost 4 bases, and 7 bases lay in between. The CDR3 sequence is CSVVTSTEAFF. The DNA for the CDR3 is TGCAGCGTTGTTACAAGCACTGAAGCTTTCTTT.

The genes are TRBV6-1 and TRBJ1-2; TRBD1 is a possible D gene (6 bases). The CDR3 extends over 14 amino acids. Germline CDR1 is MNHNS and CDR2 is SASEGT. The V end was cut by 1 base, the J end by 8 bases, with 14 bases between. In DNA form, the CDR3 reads TGTGCCAGCAGTGAAGTACTGGCAGGGGAAGGCTACACCTTC. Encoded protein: CASSEVLAGEGYTF.

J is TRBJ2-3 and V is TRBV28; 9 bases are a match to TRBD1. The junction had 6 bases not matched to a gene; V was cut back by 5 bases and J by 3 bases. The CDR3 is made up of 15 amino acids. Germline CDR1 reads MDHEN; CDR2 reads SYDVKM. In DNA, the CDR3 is TGTGCCAGCAGTCGACCGGGACAGGGTACAGATACGCAGTATTTT. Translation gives CASSRPGQGTDTQYF.